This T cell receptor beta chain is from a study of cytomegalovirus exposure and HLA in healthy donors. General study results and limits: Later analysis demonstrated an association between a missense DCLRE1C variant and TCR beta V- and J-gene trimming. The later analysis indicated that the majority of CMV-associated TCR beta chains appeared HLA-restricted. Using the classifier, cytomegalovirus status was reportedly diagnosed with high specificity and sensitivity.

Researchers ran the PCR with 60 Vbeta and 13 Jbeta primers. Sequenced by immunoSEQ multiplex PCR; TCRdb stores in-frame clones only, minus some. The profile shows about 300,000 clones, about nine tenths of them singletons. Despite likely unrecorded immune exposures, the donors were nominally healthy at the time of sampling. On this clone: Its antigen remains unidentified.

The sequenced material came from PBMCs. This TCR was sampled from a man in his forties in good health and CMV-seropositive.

CDR3 sequence: CASSLRRDINTGELFF. In DNA form, the CDR3 reads TGTGCCAGCAGCTTGCGACGGGACATTAACACCGGGGAGCTGTTTTTT. The chain joins TRBV5-4 to TRBJ2-2; the D gene is possibly TRBD1 (6 bases). V was shortened by 1 base and J by 2 bases, with 12 bases between the two germline ends. Germline lookup yields CDR1 SGHNT and CDR2 YYREEE (reference sequence). This CDR3 is 16 amino acids long. Together with reference TRBV5-4 and TRBJ2-2, the CDR3 gives the full variable domain: ETGVTQSPTHLIKTRGQQVTLRCSSQSGHNTVSWYQQALGQGPQFIFQYYREEENGRGNFPPRFSGLQFPNYSSELNVNALELDDSALYLCASSLRRDINTGELFFGEGSRLTVL.